The next 26 T cell receptor beta chains were all read from a single sample in a study of PD-1 blockade in classical Hodgkin lymphoma. Sequenced by immunoSEQ multiplex PCR; TCRdb stores in-frame clones only, minus some. Of approximately 57,000 clones listed, under 95% were seen once; the top ten hold more than 9%. No patient escaped relapse after autologous stem cell transplantation, and brentuximab vedotin exposure varied. Sequenced material: peripheral blood mononuclear cells (PBMCs), taken before the second cycle of nivolumab. These receptors all stem from a human donor with classical Hodgkin lymphoma.

CDR3 DNA: TGTGCCAGCAGCTTAGATTCCAGCACAGATACGCAGTATTTT. It is translated as CASSLDSSTDTQYF. The chain recombines TRBV11-3 with TRBJ2-3, with no clear D. Trimming left V 0 bases short and J 0 bases short, with 4 bases between. This CDR3 spans 14 amino acids. Germline CDR1 and CDR2: SGHNT and YENEEA.

The genes are TRBV6-6 and TRBJ2-4; D is undetermined. V lost 6 bases, J lost 0 bases, and 12 bases lay in between. This CDR3 is built from 15 residues. Germline-derived CDR1 and CDR2 are MNHNY and SVGAGI (reference sequence). The CDR3 region is CASRQDGLAKNIQYF. In nucleotides, the CDR3 is TGTGCCAGCAGGCAGGACGGATTAGCCAAAAACATTCAGTACTTC.

The rearrangement links TRBV14 to TRBJ2-3; D tentatively reads TRBD1 or TRBD2 (5 bases each). Trimming shortened V by 4 bases and J by 2 bases, and 13 bases separated the two germline ends. CDR1 and CDR2 from the germline V gene are SGHDN and FVKESK. There are 15 residues in the CDR3. For the CDR3, the DNA is TGTGCCAGCAGCCCCTGGGGGAGCTCCACAGATACGCAGTATTTT. Amino acids: CASSPWGSSTDTQYF.

This chain uses TRBV7-3 with TRBJ2-5; D unresolved. Germline assignment: CDR1 SGHTA and CDR2 FQGTGA. The CDR3 runs 13 residues. V gave up 4 bases and J gave up 2 bases, with 8 bases separating them. CDR3 sequence (DNA): TGTGCCAGCAGCTGGGCGGCTCAAGAGACCCAGTACTTC. It codes for CASSWAAQETQYF. Looking up the rest from reference TRBV7-3 and TRBJ2-5 gives the full variable domain: GAGVSQTPSNKVTEKGKYVELRCDPISGHTALYWYRQSLGQGPEFLIYFQGTGAADDSGLPNDRFFAVRPEGSVSTLKIQRTERGDSAVYLCASSWAAQETQYFGPGTRLLVL.

For the CDR3, the DNA is TGTGCCAGCCTCCGGGCAGGGGGGCTGAACACTGAAGCTTTCTTT. It translates to CASLRAGGLNTEAFF. The rearrangement uses TRBV28 and TRBJ1-1; 7 nucleotides line up with TRBD1. Trimming took 8 bases from V and 0 from J; bases not matched to a gene: 9. Per germline, CDR1 MDHEN and CDR2 SYDVKM. The CDR3 sequence is 15 residues long.

The chain is built from TRBV27 and TRBJ2-7; weak D call: TRBD2 (6 bases). CDR1 and CDR2 (germline): MNHEY, SMNVEV (reference sequence). V was shortened by 2 bases and J by 3 bases, with 11 bases between the two germline ends. The CDR3 length is 14 residues. CDR3 in DNA: TGTGCCAGCAGTTTAGTACGCGGGATCTACGAGCAGTACTTC. Translated, it gives CASSLVRGIYEQYF.

The chain couples TRBV5-4 to TRBJ2-3; D unclear. CDR1 is SGHNT, CDR2 YYREEE, per germline (reference sequence). The germline V and J ends were trimmed by 3 bases and 3 bases, with 11 bases remaining between them. The CDR3 covers 14 residues. CDR3 region: CASSSSSRTDTQYF. The CDR3 nucleotides are TGTGCCAGCAGCTCCTCCTCACGTACAGATACGCAGTATTTT.

This sequence joins TRBV2 and TRBJ1-3, with TRBD1 matching over 7 bases. This CDR3 is built from 16 residues. J lost 0 bases, V lost 4 bases, and 6 bases had no gene match. Germline CDR1 and CDR2: SNHLY and FYNNEI. The DNA of the CDR3 is TGTGCCAGCAGTGTCGGACAGGCTAGCTCTGGAAACACCATATATTTT. This codes for CASSVGQASSGNTIYF.

This clone was observed once. The chain couples TRBV28 to TRBJ2-7; D unclear. The CDR3 runs 16 residues. Trimming left V 2 bases short and J 1 base short, with 15 bases between. Germline lookup yields CDR1 MDHEN and CDR2 SYDVKM. CDR3 sequence reads: CASSLALLRRSYEQYF. The DNA for the CDR3 is TGTGCCAGCAGTTTAGCGTTACTTCGACGGTCCTACGAGCAGTACTTC.

V and J are TRBV29-1 and TRBJ1-2; D call uncertain. Trimming removed 1 base from V and 3 bases from J, with 6 bases in between. CDR1 and CDR2 from the germline V gene are SQVTM and ANQGSEA. There are 12 residues in the CDR3. The chain's CDR3 is CSVEVADYGYTF. For the CDR3, the DNA is TGCAGCGTTGAAGTTGCAGACTATGGCTACACCTTC.

This clone appeared a single time. The rearrangement joins TRBV7-9 to TRBJ2-2, with 9 bases that match TRBD1. Per germline, CDR1 SEHNR and CDR2 FQNEAQ (reference sequence). The V gene end was trimmed by 4 bases and the J gene end by 5 bases; junction bases not matched to a gene: 5. The CDR3 runs to 15 residues. The CDR3 region is CASSSVGQGTGELFF. Written as DNA, the CDR3 is TGTGCCAGCAGCTCAGTGGGACAGGGAACCGGGGAGCTGTTTTTT.

The genes are TRBV2 and TRBJ2-7; 10 bases are a match to TRBD1. CDR3 length: 16 amino acids. CDR1 is SNHLY, CDR2 FYNNEI, per germline. Trimming cost V 6 bases and J 0 bases; bases outside gene matches: 8. The CDR3 DNA follows: TGTGCCAGCAGGGGACAGGGGACCTCGATCTCCTACGAGCAGTACTTC. It yields the protein CASRGQGTSISYEQYF.

The chain links TRBV5-1 to TRBJ2-6; D gene unclear. V was pared by 4 bases and J by 0 bases, with 14 bases between. The CDR3 runs to 17 residues. CDR1 and CDR2 (germline): SGHRS, YFSETQ. The CDR3 here is CASSPPGLTSGANVLTF. The CDR3 nucleotides read TGCGCCAGCAGCCCCCCTGGGCTTACCTCTGGGGCCAACGTCCTGACTTTC. Looking up the rest from reference TRBV5-1 and TRBJ2-6 gives the full variable domain: KAGVTQTPRYLIKTRGQQVTLSCSPISGHRSVSWYQQTPGQGLQFLFEYFSETQRNKGNFPGRFSGRQFSNSRSEMNVSTLELGDSALYLCASSPPGLTSGANVLTFGAGSRLTVL.

The rearrangement links TRBV18 to TRBJ2-3, with D unclear. The ends were cut back, 0 bases at V and 6 bases at J, with 13 bases in the middle. The germline gives CDR1 KGHSH, CDR2 LQKENI. There are 15 residues in the CDR3. The DNA for the CDR3 is TGTGCCAGCTCACCACCCAGCCTGGTAACGGATACGCAGTATTTT. Translating gives CASSPPSLVTDTQYF.

The rearrangement joins TRBV7-9 to TRBJ1-1; no definite D call. Germline V gene lookup returns CDR1 SEHNR and CDR2 FQNEAQ (reference sequence). CDR3 length equals 12 residues. Trimming left V 0 bases short and J 5 bases short, with 4 bases between. DNA for the CDR3: TGTGCCAGCAGCTTAGCGACTACTGAAGCTTTCTTT. It specifies CASSLATTEAFF.

The rearrangement uses TRBV5-4 and TRBJ2-7; 10 nucleotides align to TRBD2. The CDR3 contains 18 residues. From germline, CDR1 is SGHNT and CDR2 YYREEE (reference sequence). The trim removed 0 bases at V and 0 bases at J, leaving 9 bases unmatched. The CDR3 DNA is TGTGCCAGCAGCTTGGGAGGACTAGCGGCCGCGTCCTCCTACGAGCAGTACTTC. It encodes CASSLGGLAAASSYEQYF. Filled out from reference TRBV5-4 and TRBJ2-7, the complete variable domain reads ETGVTQSPTHLIKTRGQQVTLRCSSQSGHNTVSWYQQALGQGPQFIFQYYREEENGRGNFPPRFSGLQFPNYSSELNVNALELDDSALYLCASSLGGLAAASSYEQYFGPGTRLTVT.

V is TRBV6-9 and J is TRBJ1-2; D might be TRBD1 (5 bases). Trimming removed 0 bases from V and 2 bases from J, with 19 bases in between. The length of the CDR3 is 18 residues. CDR1 and CDR2 from the germline V gene are MNHGY and SVAAGI. The CDR3 bases are TGTGCCAGCAGTTATTCTTTCAGGGAACTCCTAGCGAACTATGGCTACACCTTC. Protein product: CASSYSFRELLANYGYTF.

The chain carries TRBV4-2 and TRBJ1-4; a possible D gene is TRBD1 (6 bases). Germline values: CDR1 LGHNA, CDR2 YNFKEQ. The CDR3 spans 16 residues. With 1 base removed from V and 7 bases from J, the gap between germline ends came to 16 bases. The CDR3 reads CASSQAGGPEGEKLFF. Here the CDR3 DNA reads TGTGCCAGCAGCCAAGCTGGGGGGCCGGAGGGTGAAAAACTGTTTTTT.

CDR3 bases: TGCAGCGTTGGGGGACGGGACAGGGATTGGAGTCCATACGAGCAGTACTTC. Protein sequence: CSVGGRDRDWSPYEQYF. The V gene is TRBV29-1, the J gene TRBJ2-7, with 9 bases lining up with TRBD1. CDR1 and CDR2 (germline): SQVTM, ANQGSEA. The length of the CDR3 is 17 residues. The trim removed 4 bases at V and 4 bases at J, leaving 17 bases unmatched.

CDR3 region: CASSTRTVPNYGYTF. DNA for the CDR3: TGTGCCAGCAGTACCCGGACAGTTCCTAACTATGGCTACACCTTC. The chain uses TRBV6-5 and TRBJ1-2; D might be TRBD1 (6 bases). The V gene's germline CDR1 is MNHEY and CDR2 SVGAGI. With 5 bases removed from V and 0 bases from J, the gap between germline ends came to 13 bases. There are 15 residues in the CDR3.

The chain employs TRBV5-1 and TRBJ2-1; TRBD1 is a possible D gene (5 bases). The CDR3 sequence is 11 residues long. Germline V gene lookup returns CDR1 SGHRS and CDR2 YFSETQ. Trimming shortened V by 6 bases and J by 6 bases, and 7 bases separated the two germline ends. The CDR3 loop reads CASTQGNEQFF. Written as DNA, the CDR3 is TGCGCCAGCACCCAGGGCAATGAGCAGTTCTTC.

The chain links TRBV23-1 to TRBJ2-1; possibly TRBD1 for D (5 bases). TRBV23-1 is placed among ORFs of uncertain function. The CDR3 has 15 residues. V was shortened by 4 bases and J by 8 bases, with 18 bases between the two germline ends. CDR3 loop: CASSRGYPLIHEQFF. The CDR3 DNA follows: TGCGCCAGCAGTCGGGGCTACCCCCTTATCCATGAGCAGTTCTTC.

The chain links TRBV27 to TRBJ2-3; D is undetermined. V gave up 5 bases and J gave up 4 bases, with 16 bases separating them. Germline V gene data show CDR1 as MNHEY and CDR2 as SMNVEV (reference sequence). The CDR3 is made up of 15 amino acids. CDR3 in amino acids: CASSPPLGPADTQYF. The CDR3 DNA follows: TGTGCCAGCAGTCCCCCCCTAGGCCCGGCAGATACGCAGTATTTT.

The chain carries TRBV18 and TRBJ2-7; D remains unclear. This CDR3 is built from 16 residues. Germline V lookup: CDR1 KGHSH, CDR2 LQKENI. V was pared by 3 bases and J by 3 bases, with 18 bases between. As DNA, the CDR3 is TGTGCCAGCTCACCCGTCTCGAGTCTACGCAACTACGAGCAGTACTTC. The encoded protein is CASSPVSSLRNYEQYF.

The chain combines TRBV2 with TRBJ1-1, with TRBD1 identical over 7 bases. The CDR3 runs to 14 residues. V was pared by 10 bases and J by 4 bases, with 12 bases of the junction left unmatched. Germline V gives CDR1 SNHLY, CDR2 FYNNEI. The CDR3 nucleotides are TGTGCCAAAGCACTGGGAGGGGGCTTCACTGAAGCTTTCTTT. Amino acids: CAKALGGGFTEAFF. Variable domain in full (rest from reference TRBV2 and TRBJ1-1): EPEVTQTPSHQVTQMGQEVILRCVPISNHLYFYWYRQILGQKVEFLVSFYNNEISEKSEIFDDQFSVERPDGSNFTLKIRSTKLEDSAMYFCAKALGGGFTEAFFGQGTRLTVV.

The J gene is TRBJ2-1, the V gene TRBV18; the match to TRBD2 covers 11 bases. After removal of 1 base from V and 7 bases from J, the junction contained 3 bases not matched to a gene. The CDR3 is 15 residues long. Germline V CDR1 and CDR2: KGHSH, LQKENI. The CDR3 DNA reads TGTGCCAGCTCACCACTTAGCGGGAGGGGTAATGAGCAGTTCTTC. It is translated as CASSPLSGRGNEQFF.